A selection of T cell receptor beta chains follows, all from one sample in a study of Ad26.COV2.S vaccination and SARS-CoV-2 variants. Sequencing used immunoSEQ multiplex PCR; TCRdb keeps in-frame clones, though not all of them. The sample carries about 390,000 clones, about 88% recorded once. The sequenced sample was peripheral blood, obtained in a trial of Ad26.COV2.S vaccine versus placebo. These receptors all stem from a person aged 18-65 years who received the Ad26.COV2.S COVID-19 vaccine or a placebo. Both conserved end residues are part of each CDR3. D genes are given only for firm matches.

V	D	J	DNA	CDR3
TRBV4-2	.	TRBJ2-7	TGTGCCAGCAGCCAAGATGGGGGAGGGGGTAACTACGAGCAGTACTTC	CASSQDGGGGNYEQYF
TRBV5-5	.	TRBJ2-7	TGTGCCAGCGGATCCCCCGCGGGTGAAACCTACGAGCAGTACTTC	CASGSPAGETYEQYF
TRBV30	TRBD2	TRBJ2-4	TGTGCCTGGAGCGGGGGGGCCCTAAACATTCAGTACTTC	CAWSGGALNIQYF
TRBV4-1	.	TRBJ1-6	TGCGCCAGCAGCCACGGACTCCGAAATTCACCCCTCCACTTT	CASSHGLRNSPLHF
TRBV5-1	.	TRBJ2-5	TGCGCCAGCAGCTTGGAACCTCCAACACGCCAAGAGACCCAGTACTTC	CASSLEPPTRQETQYF
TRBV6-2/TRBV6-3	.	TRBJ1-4	TGTGCCAGCAGTTTTGATGCAACTAATGAAAAACTGTTTTTT	CASSFDATNEKLFF
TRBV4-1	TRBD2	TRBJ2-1	TGCGCCAGCAGCCAAGGGGGACTAGCCAATGAGCAGTTCTTC	CASSQGGLANEQFF
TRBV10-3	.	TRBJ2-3	TGTGCCACCAAGACGGGGGCCACAGATACGCAGTATTTT	CATKTGATDTQYF
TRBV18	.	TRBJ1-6	TGTGCCAGCTCACCCGAGAGCTCCTATAATTCACCCCTCCACTTT	CASSPESSYNSPLHF
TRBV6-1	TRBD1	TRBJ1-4	TGTGCCAGCAGTGAAGCGTTCGGAGGACAGGACAATGAAAAACTGTTTTTT	CASSEAFGGQDNEKLFF
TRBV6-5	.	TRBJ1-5	TGTGCCAGCAGTTACGTCTTTGGGCGCAATCAGCCCCAGCATTTT	CASSYVFGRNQPQHF
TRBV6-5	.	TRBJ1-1	TGTGCCAGCAGTTACTCCTTCGGTCGGAACACTGAAGCTTTCTTT	CASSYSFGRNTEAFF
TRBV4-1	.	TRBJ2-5	TGCGCCAGCAGCCAAGGAGACTATCAAGAGACCCAGTACTTC	CASSQGDYQETQYF
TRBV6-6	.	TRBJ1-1	TGTGCCAGCAGTTACCCCGGACAGACTCGGAACACTGAAGCTTTCTTT	CASSYPGQTRNTEAFF
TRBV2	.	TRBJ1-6	TGTGCCAGCGCTGGGAAGGATTATAATTCACCCCTCCACTTT	CASAGKDYNSPLHF
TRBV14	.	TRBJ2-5	TGTGCCAGCAGCCAAGCGGACTTCCAAGAGACCCAGTACTTC	CASSQADFQETQYF
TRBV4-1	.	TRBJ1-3	TGCGCCAGCAGCCCCCAAGGCTCGCAGGGCACTGGAAACACCATATATTTT	CASSPQGSQGTGNTIYF
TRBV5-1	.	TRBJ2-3	TGCGCCAGCAGCTTGGGTCTTGGCACAGATACGCAGTATTTT	CASSLGLGTDTQYF
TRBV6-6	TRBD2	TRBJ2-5	TGTGCCAGCAGTTACGGGGGTCCTAGCGGGACCCAGTACTTC	CASSYGGPSGTQYF
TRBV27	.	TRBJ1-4	TGTGCCAGCAGCCAAGCAGGGGCGTCGGCTAATGAAAAACTGTTTTTT	CASSQAGASANEKLFF
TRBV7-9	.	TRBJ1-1	TGTGCCAGCAGCTTAGGTACACCATGGACCACTGAAGCTTTCTTT	CASSLGTPWTTEAFF
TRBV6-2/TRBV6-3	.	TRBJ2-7	TGTGCCAGCAGTTACTCAGGCGAGCAGTACTTC	CASSYSGEQYF